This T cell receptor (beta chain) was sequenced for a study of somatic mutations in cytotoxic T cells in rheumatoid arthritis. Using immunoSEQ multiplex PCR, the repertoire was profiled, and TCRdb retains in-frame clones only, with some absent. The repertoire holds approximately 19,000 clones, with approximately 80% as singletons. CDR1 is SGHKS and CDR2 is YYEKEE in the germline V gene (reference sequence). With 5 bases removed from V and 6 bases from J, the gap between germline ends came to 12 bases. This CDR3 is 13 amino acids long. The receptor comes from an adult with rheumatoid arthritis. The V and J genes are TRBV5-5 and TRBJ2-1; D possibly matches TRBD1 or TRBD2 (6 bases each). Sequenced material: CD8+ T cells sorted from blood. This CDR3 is CASRLGGGNEQFF. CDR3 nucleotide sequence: TGTGCCAGCAGATTAGGAGGGGGCAATGAGCAGTTCTTC.